The clone carrying this TCR beta chain showed up many times. The antigen is unknown. These data come from a study of CD8+CD57+ T cells in acquired aplastic anemia. Study-level information: Average DNA yield from sorted CD4+ and CD8+ cells was about 3 ug.

Patients who underwent sequencing had shown CD8+CD57+ cell expansion by flow cytometry. In all patients, the disease was severe acquired aplastic anemia. No therapy had been given to the patients at the time of blood sampling. The study's findings and limits: Patients had twenty-nine CD8+ CDR3 sequences in common with controls (the shared set).

Investigators profiled TCR beta VDJ and CDR3 from genomic DNA template. MiXCR, applied by TCRdb to the reads, yields one record per CDR3 protein. The sample lists hundreds of thousands of distinct CDR3 sequences, less than 35% occurring once. The CDR3 has 14 amino acids. The germline V and J ends were trimmed by 5 bases and 4 bases, with 15 bases remaining between them. Germline loops: CDR1 SGDLS, CDR2 YYNGEE. The V gene is TRBV9, the J gene TRBJ1-2; the D gene is possibly TRBD1 (5 bases). Sequenced: sorted CD4+, CD8+, or CD8+CD57+ T cells (not recorded which) from PBMCs. The clonotype comes from a human donor with aplastic anemia. In DNA, the CDR3 is TGTGCCAGCAGTTCTCAGGGTTTAGGCTATGGCTACACCTTC. Amino acids: CASSSQGLGYGYTF.